The TCR beta chain under discussion was sequenced for a study of beta chain features in type 1 diabetes. Overall study: Cell yields, age and gender were similar between patients and healthy donors. Examination spanned over 85,000,000 sorted cells from all samples.

The germline V and J ends were trimmed by 5 bases and 2 bases, with 9 bases remaining between them. The CDR3 totals 13 residues. The germline V gene encodes CDR1 LNHDA and CDR2 SQIVND (reference sequence). Notes on the study in general: Junctions at VDJ sites from type 1 diabetes patients had fewer insertions and more deletions. Among patients with Type 1 diabetes, TCRB CDR3s were moderately but significantly shorter in every one of the four CD4+ subsets. There was no resolution here of whether HLA type influences TCRB rearrangement.

Remarks on this clone: Its antigen is not identified.

Of the isolated RNA, all was reverse transcribed, and so the sequenced material was expressed TCRB transcripts. Generated by immunoSEQ multiplex PCR, the TCRdb table keeps only in-frame clones and is missing some. The sample contains around 710,000 clones, about an eighth of which appear only once. Sequencing was carried out using naive CD4+ T cells from blood. This TCR came from a man aged 30 to 39 with type 1 diabetes. The chain combines TRBV19 with TRBJ1-2; maybe TRBD1 (5 bases). The CDR3 sequence is CASSDPGNYGYTF. The CDR3 bases are TGTGCCAGTAGTGATCCAGGGAACTATGGCTACACCTTC.